A selection of T cell receptor beta chains follows, all from one sample in a study of T cells after yellow fever vaccination. TCRdb recomputed calls from the 5' RACE reads with MiXCR, one row per CDR3 protein. Of roughly 120,000 distinct CDR3 sequences detected, approximately 8.4% appear once; the ten largest clones hold roughly 25%. The source was CD8+ T cells sorted from PBMCs, collected 45 days after the yellow fever booster vaccination. The receptors shown here come from a man aged 30-40 years who received the YFV17D yellow fever vaccine. The CDR3 runs from the conserved cysteine through the conserved F or W.

TRBV5-1	TRBJ2-7	CASSPLSGGASYEQYF
TRBV27	TRBJ1-2	CASSMSLQARGYTF
TRBV2	TRBJ2-3	CTSSDKRVPSTDTQYF
TRBV27	TRBJ2-1	CASSFAAGVVNEQFF
TRBV25-1	TRBJ2-1	CASSEGSGNEQFF
TRBV6-2/TRBV6-3	TRBJ2-1	CASAAEAPRLDDSEQFF
TRBV28	TRBJ2-1	CASSLAARGFLNEQFF
TRBV3-1	TRBJ2-3	CASSLFTRGMEDTQYF
TRBV5-1	TRBJ2-3	CASASSGELTDTQYF
TRBV20-1	TRBJ2-1	CSAESYKAGSQGEQFF
TRBV20-1	TRBJ1-4	CSAPDSYRNEKLFF
TRBV20-1	TRBJ2-1	CSGQGAPLAEYNEQFF
TRBV12-3/TRBV12-4	TRBJ2-7	CASSFGAAEQYF
TRBV10-3	TRBJ2-1	CAISGRDVGGGEQFF
TRBV19	TRBJ2-1	CASSDGQISYNEQFF
TRBV5-1	TRBJ2-5	CASSLGARPETQYF
TRBV5-1	TRBJ2-7	CASSLAGSSGSPEQYF
TRBV11-3	TRBJ2-1	CASSPESSSYNEQFF
TRBV20-1	TRBJ2-7	CSAPPGTSQYEQYF
TRBV15	TRBJ2-7	CATSSVGGSNYEQYF
TRBV5-5	TRBJ2-7	CASSLELYEQYF
TRBV20-1	TRBJ2-7	CSARDLGQGALEQYF
TRBV5-1	TRBJ2-1	CASSSEGGPYNEQFF
TRBV2	TRBJ2-1	CASSVLGSGYEQFF
TRBV7-8	TRBJ2-3	CASSLGGGYDTQYF
TRBV3-1	TRBJ2-2	CASSPLQGYTGELFF
TRBV19	TRBJ1-5	CASSIAPRRDQPQHF
TRBV18	TRBJ2-1	CASSPGTSGKYNEQFF
TRBV6-2/TRBV6-3	TRBJ2-7	CASSLQYEQYF
TRBV12-3/TRBV12-4	TRBJ1-1	CASSPAGDTEAFF
TRBV3-1	TRBJ2-7	CASSTRLAGVEQYF
TRBV7-9	TRBJ1-2	CASSLASGGHGYTF
TRBV13	TRBJ2-7	CASSRGSLGGFYEQYF
TRBV6-2/TRBV6-3	TRBJ2-1	CASSYSFPGVSYNEQFF
TRBV5-1	TRBJ2-5	CASSSQYGETQYF
TRBV20-1	TRBJ2-5	CSAESGLAGEVGDETQYF
TRBV20-1	TRBJ2-5	CSARGLGSPQETQYF
TRBV7-7	TRBJ2-5	CASSIGLAPRQETQYF